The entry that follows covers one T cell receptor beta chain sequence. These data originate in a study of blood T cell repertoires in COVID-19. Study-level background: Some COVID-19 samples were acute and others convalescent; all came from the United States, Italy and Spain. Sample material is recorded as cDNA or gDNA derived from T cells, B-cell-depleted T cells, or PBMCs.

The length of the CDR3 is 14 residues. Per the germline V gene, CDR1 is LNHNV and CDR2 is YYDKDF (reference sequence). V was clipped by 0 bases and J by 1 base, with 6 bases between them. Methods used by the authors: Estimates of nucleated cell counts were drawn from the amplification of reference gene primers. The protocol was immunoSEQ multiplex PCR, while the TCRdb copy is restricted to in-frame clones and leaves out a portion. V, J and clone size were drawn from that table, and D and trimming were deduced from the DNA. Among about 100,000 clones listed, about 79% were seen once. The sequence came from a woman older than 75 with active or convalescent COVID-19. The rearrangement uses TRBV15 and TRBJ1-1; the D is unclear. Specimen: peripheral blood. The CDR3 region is CATSRDNRNTEAFF. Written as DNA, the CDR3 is TGTGCCACCAGCAGAGATAATCGGAACACTGAAGCTTTCTTT.